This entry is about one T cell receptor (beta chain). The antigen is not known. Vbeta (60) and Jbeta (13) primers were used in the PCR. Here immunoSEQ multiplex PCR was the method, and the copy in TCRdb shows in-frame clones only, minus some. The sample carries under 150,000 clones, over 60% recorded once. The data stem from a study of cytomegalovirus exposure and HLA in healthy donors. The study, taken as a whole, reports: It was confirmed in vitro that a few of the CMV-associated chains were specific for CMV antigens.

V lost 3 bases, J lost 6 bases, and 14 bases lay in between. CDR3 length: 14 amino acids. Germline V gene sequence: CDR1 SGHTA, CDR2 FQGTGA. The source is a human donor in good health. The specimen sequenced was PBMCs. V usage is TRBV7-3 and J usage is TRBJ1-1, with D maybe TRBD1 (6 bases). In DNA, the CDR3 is TGTGCCAGCAGCTTTACAGGGACCGCGCCTGAAGCTTTCTTT. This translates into CASSFTGTAPEAFF.